Here is one TCR beta chain with its context. The CDR3 has 19 residues. Germline values: CDR1 SGHTS, CDR2 YDEGEE. The ends were cut back, 0 bases at V and 0 bases at J, with 18 bases in the middle. The data are from a study of blood T cell repertoires in COVID-19. Assay: immunoSEQ multiplex PCR; the TCRdb copy retains only in-frame clones and omits some. The sample carries approximately 160,000 clones, approximately 95% recorded once. The sample comprised peripheral blood. The chain joins TRBV5-8 to TRBJ2-2, with a possible D match to TRBD2 (5 bases). This receptor was obtained from an older woman with COVID-19, enrolled during active disease. CDR3 sequence: CASSLEESRGFANTGELFF. Written as DNA, the CDR3 is TGTGCCAGCAGCTTGGAAGAGAGTAGAGGGTTTGCGAACACCGGGGAGCTGTTTTTT.